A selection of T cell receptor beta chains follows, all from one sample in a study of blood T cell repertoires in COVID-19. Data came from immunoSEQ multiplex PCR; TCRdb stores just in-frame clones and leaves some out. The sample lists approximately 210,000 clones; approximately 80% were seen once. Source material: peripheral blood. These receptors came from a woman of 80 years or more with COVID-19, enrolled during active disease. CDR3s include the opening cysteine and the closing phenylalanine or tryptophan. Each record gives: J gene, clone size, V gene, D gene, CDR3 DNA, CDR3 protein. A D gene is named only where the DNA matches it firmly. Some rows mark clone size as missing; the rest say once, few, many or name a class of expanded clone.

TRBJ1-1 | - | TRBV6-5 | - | TGTGCCAGCAGGGGCGGGGCAGCTATGAACACTGAAGCTTTCTTT | CASRGGAAMNTEAFF
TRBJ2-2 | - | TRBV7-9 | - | TGTGCCAGTACCACACCCCCTCAGGGGACCGGGGAGCTGTTTTTT | CASTTPPQGTGELFF
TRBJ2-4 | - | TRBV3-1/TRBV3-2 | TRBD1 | TGTGCCAGCAGCCAAGATCGATTGGGACAGGGGGCAGGAGCCAAAAACATTCAGTACTTC | CASSQDRLGQGAGAKNIQYF
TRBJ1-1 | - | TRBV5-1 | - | TGCGCCAGCAGCCCTTTGCCGGAACAGGAAGCTTTCTTT | CASSPLPEQEAFF
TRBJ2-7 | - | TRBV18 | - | TGTGCCAGCTCACAGGGGAACGAGCAGTACTTC | CASSQGNEQYF
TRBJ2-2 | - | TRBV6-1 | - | TGTGCCAGCAGAATTCTCGCGGGGTTTCCCGGGGAGCTGTTTTTT | CASRILAGFPGELFF
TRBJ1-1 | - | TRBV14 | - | TGTGCCAGCAGCCAAGCGGAGGGAGAAGCTTTCTTT | CASSQAEGEAFF
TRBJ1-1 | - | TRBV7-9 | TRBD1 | TGTGCCAGCAGCTTTATGACAGGGGATGACACTGAAGCTTTCTTT | CASSFMTGDDTEAFF
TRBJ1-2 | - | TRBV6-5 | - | TGTGCCAGCAGTCTGGACTGGAACTCCTATGGCTACACCTTC | CASSLDWNSYGYTF
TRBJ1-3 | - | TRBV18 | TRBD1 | TGTGCCAGCTCCCTTGGACAGGGTTCAACTGGAAACACCATATATTTT | CASSLGQGSTGNTIYF
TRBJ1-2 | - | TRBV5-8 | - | TGTGCCAGCAGCAAGTCCCAGGTGCTCTATGGCTACACCTTC | CASSKSQVLYGYTF
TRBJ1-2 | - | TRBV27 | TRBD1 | TGTGCCAGCCGACTCGCGGGGACAGGGTTCGGCTACACCTTC | CASRLAGTGFGYTF
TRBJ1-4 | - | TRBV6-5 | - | TGTGCCAGCAGCCCGAAAGGACATTCTAATGAAAAACTGTTTTTT | CASSPKGHSNEKLFF
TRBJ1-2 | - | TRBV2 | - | TGTGCCAGCAGTGAGGTGGGCAGGCCTAACTATGGCTACACCTTC | CASSEVGRPNYGYTF
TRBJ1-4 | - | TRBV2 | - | TGTGCCAGCAGTGAACTGACTAATGAAAAACTGTTTTTT | CASSELTNEKLFF
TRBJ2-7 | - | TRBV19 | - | TGTGCCAGTAGCCCGGGCGGACAGTTCTACGAGCAGTACTTC | CASSPGGQFYEQYF
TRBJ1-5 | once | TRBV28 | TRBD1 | TGTGCCAGCAGCACGCAGACAGGGCGCCAGCCCCAGCATTTT | CASSTQTGRQPQHF